Below, 19 T cell receptor beta chains from the same sample are listed, as sequenced in a study of blood T cell repertoires in COVID-19. The assay was immunoSEQ multiplex PCR, and TCRdb's table has in-frame clones only and misses some. The data show about 230,000 clones, about 80% seen once. The sequenced sample was PBMCs or T cells enriched from blood (not recorded which). These receptors came from a man aged 55-75 years who had recovered from COVID-19.

A word on this clone: At the DNA level, this CDR3 is encoded by other sequences in the same sample as well. The chain joins TRBV19 to TRBJ1-1, with TRBD1 as a possible D gene (6 bases). Deletions cut 3 bases from V and 6 bases from J, with 14 bases between. The germline CDR1 and CDR2 sequences are LNHDA and SQIVND (reference sequence). CDR3 length: 14 amino acids. CDR3 sequence reads: CASSMGQGRAEAFF. CDR3 nucleotide sequence: TGTGCCAGTAGTATGGGCCAGGGGAGGGCTGAAGCTTTCTTT.

This clone appeared a single time. The V call is TRBV7-2, the J call TRBJ2-7, with D unresolved. V lost 0 bases and J 5 bases, leaving 14 bases between the germline ends. The V gene's germline CDR1 is SGHTA and CDR2 FQGNSA. The length of the CDR3 is 15 residues. CDR3 bases: TGTGCCAGCAGCTTAGCGGCCCGGTCACGGGACGAGCAGTACTTC. Protein sequence: CASSLAARSRDEQYF.

The gene calls are TRBV19 and TRBJ1-5; perhaps TRBD1 as D (6 bases). Trimming shortened V by 4 bases and J by 3 bases, and 13 bases separated the two germline ends. The CDR3 is 15 residues long. CDR1 and CDR2 (germline): LNHDA, SQIVND (reference sequence). CDR3 DNA sequence: TGTGCCAGTAGTACTCACCGGGACAACAATCAGCCCCAGCATTTT. Residues: CASSTHRDNNQPQHF.

The chain joins TRBV7-9 to TRBJ2-1; a weak D match, TRBD2 (6 bases). The CDR3 consists of 15 residues. The V and J ends lost 2 bases and 8 bases respectively, with 16 bases between them. CDR1 is SEHNR, CDR2 FQNEAQ, per germline (reference sequence). The CDR3 protein is CASSLKKVGGDEQFF. The CDR3, as DNA: TGTGCCAGCAGCTTAAAAAAGGTGGGGGGAGATGAGCAGTTCTTC.

The sample holds one count of this clone. V and J are TRBV4-1 and TRBJ1-1; the D is unclear. V was shortened by 0 bases and J by 9 bases, with 11 bases between the two germline ends. There are 13 residues in the CDR3. Per the germline V gene, CDR1 is MGHRA and CDR2 is YSYEKL. CDR3 protein: CASSQEGRRQAFF. The CDR3 nucleotides are TGCGCCAGCAGCCAAGAGGGGAGAAGGCAAGCTTTCTTT.

J is TRBJ1-3 and V is TRBV7-2, with 7 bases matching TRBD1. The CDR3 totals 16 residues. The ends lost 2 bases at V and 0 bases at J; junction bases unmatched: 4. Germline CDR1 is SGHTA and CDR2 is FQGNSA. CDR3 residues: CASSLIGTASGNTIYF. CDR3 DNA sequence: TGTGCCAGCAGCTTAATAGGGACAGCCTCTGGAAACACCATATATTTT. The full variable domain, with the rest looked up from reference TRBV7-2 and TRBJ1-3, is GAGVSQSPSNKVTEKGKDVELRCDPISGHTALYWYRQSLGQGLEFLIYFQGNSAPDKSGLPSDRFSAERTGGSVSTLTIQRTQQEDSAVYLCASSLIGTASGNTIYFGEGSWLTVV.

In its sample, this clone was seen once. The chain is built from TRBV11-2 and TRBJ2-5; 12 bases align to TRBD1. Per the germline V gene, CDR1 is SGHAT and CDR2 is FQNNGV. J was trimmed by 5 bases and V by 5 bases; bases with no gene match: 9. CDR3 size: 16 residues. Written as DNA, the CDR3 is TGTGCCAGCAGCCTCCTCCGGGACAGGGGGCGTGAGACCCAGTACTTC. It yields the protein CASSLLRDRGRETQYF.

The rearrangement links TRBV19 to TRBJ2-5; D not certain. V dropped 5 bases and J dropped 2 bases, with 9 bases sitting between them. In germline, CDR1 is LNHDA, CDR2 SQIVND (reference sequence). CDR3 length: 13 amino acids. The CDR3 protein is CASSVSSQETQYF. DNA for the CDR3: TGTGCCAGTAGTGTCTCCAGTCAAGAGACCCAGTACTTC.

This rearrangement joins TRBV19 to TRBJ2-1; 7 bases agree with TRBD1. Germline lookup yields CDR1 LNHDA and CDR2 SQIVND (reference sequence). This CDR3 contains 12 residues. Trimming removed 6 bases from V and 7 bases from J; junction bases left unmatched: 3. CDR3 residues: CASSHRGNEQFF. In nucleotides, the CDR3 is TGTGCCAGTAGCCACAGGGGAAATGAGCAGTTCTTC. The whole variable domain, filled in from reference TRBV19 and TRBJ2-1, reads DGGITQSPKYLFRKEGQNVTLSCEQNLNHDAMYWYRQDPGQGLRLIYYSQIVNDFQKGDIAEGYSVSREKKESFPLTVTSAQKNPTAFYLCASSHRGNEQFFGPGTRLTVL.

V gene TRBV5-6 combines with J gene TRBJ2-6; TRBD1 matches at 10 bases. The CDR3 is 17 amino acids. The germline gives CDR1 SGHDT, CDR2 YYEEEE. After removal of 4 bases from V and 4 bases from J, the junction contained 8 bases not matched to a gene. CDR3 protein: CASSGWTGGRGANVLTF. The CDR3 DNA sequence: TGTGCCAGCAGCGGCTGGACAGGGGGGCGAGGGGCCAACGTCCTGACTTTC.

V gene TRBV4-1 combines with J gene TRBJ2-7; D perhaps matches TRBD1 (6 bases). Deletions cut 4 bases from V and 2 bases from J, with 12 bases between. This CDR3 is 14 amino acids long. CDR1 MGHRA and CDR2 YSYEKL come from the germline V gene. CDR3 nucleotide sequence: TGCGCCAGCAGCCCGGAACAGGGCCCCTACGAGCAGTACTTC. Translation gives CASSPEQGPYEQYF.

V usage is TRBV5-1 and J usage is TRBJ2-3, with 7 bases that match TRBD1. The germline CDR1 and CDR2 sequences are SGHRS and YFSETQ. This CDR3 has 15 residues. V lost 4 bases to trimming and J lost 6 bases; unmatched junction nucleotides: 11. Here the CDR3 DNA reads TGCGCCAGCAGCCCGGGACAGACTTACGAGGATACGCAGTATTTT. Its translation is CASSPGQTYEDTQYF.

The V gene is TRBV10-1, the J gene TRBJ2-1, with D unclear. V shed 2 bases and J shed 7 bases, with 15 bases lying between them. The V gene's germline CDR1 is WNHNN and CDR2 SYGVQD (reference sequence). The CDR3 loop spans 15 amino acids. The CDR3 region is CASSERLWRFNEQFF. CDR3 coding DNA: TGCGCCAGCAGTGAGAGACTGTGGCGCTTTAATGAGCAGTTCTTC.

The V gene is TRBV25-1, the J gene TRBJ2-5, with a weak D call TRBD2 (5 bases). From germline, CDR1 is MGHDK and CDR2 SYGVNS. This CDR3 region has 16 residues. V dropped 1 base and J dropped 0 bases, with 12 bases sitting between them. CDR3 sequence reads: CASSEFRGLDQETQYF. CDR3 DNA: TGTGCCAGCAGTGAATTTCGGGGTTTGGACCAAGAGACCCAGTACTTC. Complete variable domain (other parts from reference TRBV25-1 and TRBJ2-5): EADIYQTPRYLVIGTGKKITLECSQTMGHDKMYWYQQDPGMELHLIHYSYGVNSTEKGDLSSESTVSRIRTEHFPLTLESARPSHTSQYLCASSEFRGLDQETQYFGPGTRLLVL.

V gene TRBV2 combines with J gene TRBJ1-5, with D unclear. V shed 8 bases and J shed 6 bases, with 14 bases lying between them. The CDR3 is made up of 13 amino acids. Germline CDR1 reads SNHLY; CDR2 reads FYNNEI. The CDR3 coding sequence is TGTGCCAGCGAAGGTTCGGGTACTCAGCCCCAGCATTTT. As protein: CASEGSGTQPQHF.

The genes are TRBV11-3 and TRBJ2-4; TRBD1 matches 8 bases. CDR3 length: 17 amino acids. Trimming took 6 bases from V and 0 from J; bases not matched to a gene: 10. Germline V gene sequence: CDR1 SGHNT, CDR2 YENEEA. CDR3 in amino acids: CASRGQGTASAKNIQYF. DNA of the CDR3: TGTGCCAGCAGAGGACAGGGAACGGCATCAGCCAAAAACATTCAGTACTTC.

The chain joins TRBV27 to TRBJ2-1; TRBD1 is a possible D gene (5 bases). CDR1 MNHEY and CDR2 SMNVEV come from the germline V gene (reference sequence). Trimming shortened V by 3 bases and J by 2 bases, and 14 bases separated the two germline ends. The CDR3 totals 16 residues. CDR3 loop: CASSFSARAPYNEQFF. The CDR3 region has the DNA TGTGCCAGCAGTTTTTCCGCCAGGGCCCCCTACAATGAGCAGTTCTTC.

V usage is TRBV6-1 and J usage is TRBJ1-2; D gene uncertain. The CDR3 contains 15 residues. Germline CDR1 and CDR2: MNHNS and SASEGT. Trimming took off 0 bases at V and 2 bases at J, with 10 bases between the two ends. The CDR3 coding sequence is TGTGCCAGCAGTGAAGCGGGTCCGGGAAACTATGGCTACACCTTC. It specifies CASSEAGPGNYGYTF.

The CDR3 loop is CASSQKSGVQNEKLFF. The CDR3 nucleotides are TGCGCCAGCAGCCAAAAATCCGGGGTTCAAAATGAAAAACTGTTTTTT. The chain is built from TRBV5-1 and TRBJ1-4; no definite D call. The germline CDR1 and CDR2 sequences are SGHRS and YFSETQ. V was shortened by 4 bases and J by 5 bases, with 18 bases between the two germline ends. The CDR3 consists of 16 residues.